This T cell receptor (beta chain) was captured in a study of OX40 agonist ivuxolimab in advanced cancers. Background on the study: Dose-escalation patients suffered from hepatocellular carcinoma, melanoma, renal cell or head and neck cancer.

Of note for this clone: Its antigen is not known.

Overall study findings and caveats: Both blood CD4+ and CD8+ T cells showed clonal growth by week 6 at 0.1 to 3.0 mg/kg.

Assay used: immunoSEQ multiplex PCR; TCRdb lists only in-frame clones, some missing. The repertoire has about 60,000 clones, around 90% of them found once; the top ten carry around 15%. Looked up from germline, CDR1 is SGHDN and CDR2 is FVKESK. The germline V and J ends were trimmed by 4 bases and 6 bases, with 15 bases remaining between them. The CDR3 is 14 amino acids. Sequences were derived from CD4+ or CD8+ T cells sorted from blood, sampled in a trial of the OX40 agonist ivuxolimab. This sequence originates from an adult with an advanced solid tumor such as melanoma, head and neck, liver or kidney cancer. J is TRBJ1-2 and V is TRBV14; a weak D match, TRBD1 (6 bases). The chain's CDR3 is CASSRQAGWDGYTF. In nucleotides, the CDR3 is TGTGCCAGCAGCCGACAGGCAGGTTGGGATGGCTACACCTTC.